One and the same sample provided the 2 T cell receptor beta chains below, sequenced in a study of blood T cell repertoires in COVID-19. TCRdb keeps only in-frame clones here, not all; method: immunoSEQ multiplex PCR. The profile covers around 130,000 clones, with roughly 71% appearing a single time and around 20% taken by the ten largest. Sequencing used peripheral blood. Receptor source: a man older than 75 with acute or convalescent COVID-19.

This chain connects TRBV12-5 to TRBJ1-2; D may be TRBD1 (5 bases). Trimming removed 6 bases at V and 2 bases at J, with 19 bases between. Germline V gene sequence: CDR1 LGHNT, CDR2 FRNRAP. The CDR3 extends over 16 amino acids. The DNA for the CDR3 is TGTGCTAGTGGGGATGGGACTCTGACAGACAACTATGGCTACACCTTC. Its translation: CASGDGTLTDNYGYTF.

This chain links TRBV11-2 with TRBJ1-1; TRBD1 is a possible D gene (5 bases). Trimming removed 2 bases at V and 6 bases at J, with 16 bases between. The CDR3 length is 15 residues. Germline assignment: CDR1 SGHAT and CDR2 FQNNGV. CDR3 sequence: CASSLSGGVFAEAFF. CDR3 DNA sequence: TGTGCCAGCAGCTTATCGGGGGGGGTCTTCGCTGAAGCTTTCTTT.